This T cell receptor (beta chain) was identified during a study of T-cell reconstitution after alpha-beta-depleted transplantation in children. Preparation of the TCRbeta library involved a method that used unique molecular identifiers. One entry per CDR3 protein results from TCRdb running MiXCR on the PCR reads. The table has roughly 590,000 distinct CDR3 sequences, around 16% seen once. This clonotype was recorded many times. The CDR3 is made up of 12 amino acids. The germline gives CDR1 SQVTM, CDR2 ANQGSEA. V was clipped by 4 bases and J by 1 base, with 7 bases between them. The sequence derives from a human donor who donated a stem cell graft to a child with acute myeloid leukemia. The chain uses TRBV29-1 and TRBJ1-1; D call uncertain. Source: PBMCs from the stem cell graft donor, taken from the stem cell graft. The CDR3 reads CSVAASNTEAFF. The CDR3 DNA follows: TGCAGCGTTGCGGCATCGAACACTGAAGCTTTCTTT. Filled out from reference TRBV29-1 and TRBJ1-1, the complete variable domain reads SAVISQKPSRDICQRGTSLTIQCQVDSQVTMMFWYRQQPGQSLTLIATANQGSEATYESGFVIDKFPISRPNLTFSTLTVSNMSPEDSSIYLCSVAASNTEAFFGQGTRLTVV.